This record covers a single T cell receptor beta chain. No antigen is known for it. Qualities for individual bases were not recorded, and no much larger clone is one base off. Compared with germline, V lacks 2 bases and J lacks 4 bases; bases without a gene match: 7. The CDR3 runs 16 amino acids, cysteine and phenylalanine included. Only the CDR3 DNA stays, 48 bases, in frame from base 1. The germline V gene specifies SGHNT as CDR1 and YENEEA as CDR2. The data were taken from a study of T cell changes during pregnancy in multiple sclerosis (dated by TCRdb to about 2019). About the investigation overall: The study looked at changes in the T cell repertoire across pregnancy in women with multiple sclerosis.

Libraries were built with the immunoSEQ multiplex PCR assay. This is the immuneACCESS table as TCRdb keeps it, with only in-frame sequences that have V and J called. A part of the clones is gone; compared with another copy, unresolved V genes explain less than half, and the rest is unexplained. The sample table shows tens of thousands of clones, and roughly nine tenths are seen once. The ten most abundant clones make up roughly 1.5% of the sample. This sequence uses TRBV11-3 and TRBJ2-5; TRBD2 matches 10 bases in the middle. This clonotype originated in a female donor with multiple sclerosis, enrolled in a pregnancy study. The sequencing here drew on peripheral blood, taken after pregnancy. In nucleotide form, the sequence is TGTGCCAGCAGCTTAAGTGGGCTAGCGGGAGCAGAGACCCAGTACTTC. Protein translation: CASSLSGLAGAETQYF.